This TCR beta chain was found in a study of blood T cells in healthy people across ages. Findings and limits, study-wide: With age, beta diversity per million T cells declined roughly linearly, significantly by about 37. Donor CMV status was unknown, possibly confounding expanded clonotype changes.

Through a sample-barcoded 5' primer and a J-beta primer mix, a second PCR was run for roughly 6 to 11 cycles. TCRdb re-called the 5' RACE reads with MiXCR, one entry per CDR3 protein. This sample carries hundreds of thousands of distinct CDR3 sequences, about 30% of them seen once, and the ten largest clones take less than 20%. On this clonotype: Its target is not known. A read error is possible here, since a much larger clone lies one base away.

The donors, healthy Caucasians from Russia, were aged roughly 6 to 100. This TCR was sampled from an elderly woman in good health. The sample comprised blood.

In nucleotides, the CDR3 is TGTGCCAGCAGCTTAGGGGTTCTGGGGCTGAAAGAGACCCAGTTCTTC. It is translated as CASSLGVLGLKETQFF. The chain combines TRBV11-2 with TRBJ2-1, with D possibly matching TRBD1 (5 bases). The V and J ends lost 1 base and 13 bases respectively, with 23 bases between them. This CDR3 is 16 amino acids long. Looked up from germline, CDR1 is SGHAT and CDR2 is FQNNGV.